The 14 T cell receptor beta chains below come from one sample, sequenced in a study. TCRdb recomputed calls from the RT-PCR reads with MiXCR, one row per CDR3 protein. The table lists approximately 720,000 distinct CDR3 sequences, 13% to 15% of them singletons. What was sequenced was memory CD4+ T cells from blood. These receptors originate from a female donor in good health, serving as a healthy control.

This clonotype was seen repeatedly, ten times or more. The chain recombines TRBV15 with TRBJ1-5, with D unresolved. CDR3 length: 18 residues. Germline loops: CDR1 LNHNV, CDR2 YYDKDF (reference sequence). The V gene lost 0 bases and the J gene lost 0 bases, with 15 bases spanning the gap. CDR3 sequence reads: CATSRDYGQTISNQPQHF. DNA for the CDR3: TGTGCCACCAGCAGAGATTATGGGCAGACAATTAGCAATCAGCCCCAGCATTTT. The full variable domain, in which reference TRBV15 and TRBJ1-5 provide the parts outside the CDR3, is DAMVIQNPRYQVTQFGKPVTLSCSQTLNHNVMYWYQQKSSQAPKLLFHYYDKDFNNEADTPDNFQSRRPNTSFCFLDIRSPGLGDTAMYLCATSRDYGQTISNQPQHFGDGTRLSIL.

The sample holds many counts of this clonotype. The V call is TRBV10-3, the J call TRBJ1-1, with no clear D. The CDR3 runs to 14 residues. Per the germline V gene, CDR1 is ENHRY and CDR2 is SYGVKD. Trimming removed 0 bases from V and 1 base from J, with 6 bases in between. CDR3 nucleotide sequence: TGTGCCATCAGTGAGTCCCCACAGAACACTGAAGCTTTCTTT. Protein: CAISESPQNTEAFF.

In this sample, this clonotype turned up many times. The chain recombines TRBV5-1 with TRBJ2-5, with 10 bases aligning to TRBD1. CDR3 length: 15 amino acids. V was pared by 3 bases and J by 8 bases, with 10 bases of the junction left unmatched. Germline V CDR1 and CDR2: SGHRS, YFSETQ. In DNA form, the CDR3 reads TGCGCCAGCAGCTCTGGACAGGGGGGCCTCGGAACCCAGTACTTC. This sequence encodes CASSSGQGGLGTQYF.

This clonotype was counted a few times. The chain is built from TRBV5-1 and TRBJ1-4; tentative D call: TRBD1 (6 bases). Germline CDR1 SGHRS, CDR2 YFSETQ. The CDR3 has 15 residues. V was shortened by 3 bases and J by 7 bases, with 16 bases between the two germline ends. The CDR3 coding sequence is TGCGCCAGCAGCTCTCAACAGGGAGCGGGTGAAAAACTGTTTTTT. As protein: CASSSQQGAGEKLFF.

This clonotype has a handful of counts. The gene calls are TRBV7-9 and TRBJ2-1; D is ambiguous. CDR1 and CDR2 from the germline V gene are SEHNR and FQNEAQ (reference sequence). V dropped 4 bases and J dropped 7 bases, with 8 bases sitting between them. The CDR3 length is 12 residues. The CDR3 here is CASSSDANEQFF. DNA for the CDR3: TGTGCCAGCAGCTCGGATGCGAATGAGCAGTTCTTC. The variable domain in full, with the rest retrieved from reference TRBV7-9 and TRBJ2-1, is DTGVSQNPRHKITKRGQNVTFRCDPISEHNRLYWYRQTLGQGPEFLTYFQNEAQLEKSRLLSDRFSAERPKGSFSTLEIQRTEQGDSAMYLCASSSDANEQFFGPGTRLTVL.

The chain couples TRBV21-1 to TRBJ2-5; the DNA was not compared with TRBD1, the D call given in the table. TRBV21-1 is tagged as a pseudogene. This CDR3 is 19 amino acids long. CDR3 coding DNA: TGTGCCAGCAGAAACGGGGGGATTCCGGGACAGGGTGGCTTGGAGACCCAGTACTTC. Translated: CASRNGGIPGQGGLETQYF.

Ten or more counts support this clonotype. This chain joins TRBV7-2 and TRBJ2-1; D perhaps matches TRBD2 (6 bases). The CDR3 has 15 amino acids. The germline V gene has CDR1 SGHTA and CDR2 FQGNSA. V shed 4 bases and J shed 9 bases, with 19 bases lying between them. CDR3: CASSSTGALGGEQFF. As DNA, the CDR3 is TGTGCCAGCAGCTCCACGGGAGCGCTCGGGGGTGAGCAGTTCTTC.

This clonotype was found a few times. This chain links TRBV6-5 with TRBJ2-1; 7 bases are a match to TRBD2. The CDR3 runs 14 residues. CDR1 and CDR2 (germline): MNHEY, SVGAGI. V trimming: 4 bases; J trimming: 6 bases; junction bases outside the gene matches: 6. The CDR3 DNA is TGTGCCAGCAGTTCCCAAGCGGGACGCAATGAGCAGTTCTTC. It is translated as CASSSQAGRNEQFF.

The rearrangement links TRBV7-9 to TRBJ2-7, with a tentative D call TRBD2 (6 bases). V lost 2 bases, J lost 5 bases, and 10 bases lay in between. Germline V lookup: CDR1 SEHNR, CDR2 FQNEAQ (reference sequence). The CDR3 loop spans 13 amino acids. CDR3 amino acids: CASSLYPGDEQYF. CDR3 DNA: TGTGCCAGCAGCTTATACCCGGGAGACGAGCAGTACTTC.

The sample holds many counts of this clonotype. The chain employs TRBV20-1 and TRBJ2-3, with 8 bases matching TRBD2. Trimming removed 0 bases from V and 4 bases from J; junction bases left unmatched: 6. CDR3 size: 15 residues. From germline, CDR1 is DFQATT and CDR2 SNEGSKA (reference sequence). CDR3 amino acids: CSARDRLAGSDTQYF. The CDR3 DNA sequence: TGCAGTGCTAGAGACCGCCTAGCGGGTTCAGATACGCAGTATTTT.

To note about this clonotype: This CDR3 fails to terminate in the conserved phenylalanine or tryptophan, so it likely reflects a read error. This CDR3 reads CASSSPYRGGLETQYL. CDR3 nucleotides: TGTGCCAGCAGCTCCCCCTACAGGGGTGGTTTAGAGACCCAGTACTTA. This rearrangement joins TRBV7-2 to TRBJ2-5, with 7 bases identical to TRBD1. Germline CDR1 reads SGHTA; CDR2 reads FQGNSA. The V gene end was trimmed by 4 bases and the J gene end by 4 bases; junction bases not matched to a gene: 12. This CDR3 has 16 residues.

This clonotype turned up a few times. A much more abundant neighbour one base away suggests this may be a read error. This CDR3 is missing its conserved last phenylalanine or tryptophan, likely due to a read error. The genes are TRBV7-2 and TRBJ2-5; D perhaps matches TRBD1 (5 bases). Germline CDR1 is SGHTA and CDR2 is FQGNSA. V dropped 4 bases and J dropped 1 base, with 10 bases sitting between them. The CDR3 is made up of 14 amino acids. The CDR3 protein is CASSSGHVQETQYL. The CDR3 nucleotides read TGTGCCAGCAGCTCAGGACACGTCCAAGAGACCCAGTACTTG.

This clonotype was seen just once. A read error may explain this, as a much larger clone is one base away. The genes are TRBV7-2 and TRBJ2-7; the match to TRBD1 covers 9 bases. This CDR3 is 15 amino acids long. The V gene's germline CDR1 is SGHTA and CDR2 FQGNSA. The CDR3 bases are TGTGCCATCAGCTTGGGACAGGGTGTATACCACGAGCAGTACTTC. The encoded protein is CAISLGQGVYHEQYF.

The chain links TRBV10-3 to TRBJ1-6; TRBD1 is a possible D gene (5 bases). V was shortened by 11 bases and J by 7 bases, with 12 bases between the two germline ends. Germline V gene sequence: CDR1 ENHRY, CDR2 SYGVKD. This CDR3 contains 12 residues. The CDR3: CAVGGTNSPLHF. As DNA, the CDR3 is TGTGCCGTCGGGGGTACCAATTCACCCCTCCACTTT.